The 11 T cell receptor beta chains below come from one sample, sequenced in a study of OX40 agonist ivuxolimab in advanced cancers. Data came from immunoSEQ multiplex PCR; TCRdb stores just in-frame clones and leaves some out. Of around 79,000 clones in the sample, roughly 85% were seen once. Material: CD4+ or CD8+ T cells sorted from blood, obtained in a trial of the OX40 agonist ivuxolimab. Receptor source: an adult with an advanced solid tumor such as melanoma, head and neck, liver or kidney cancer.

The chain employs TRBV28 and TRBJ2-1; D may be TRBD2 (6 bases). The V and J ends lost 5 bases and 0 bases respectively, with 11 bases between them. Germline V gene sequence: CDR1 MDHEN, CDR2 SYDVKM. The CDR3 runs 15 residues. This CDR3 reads CASSGGRSSYNEQFF. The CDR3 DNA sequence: TGTGCCAGCAGTGGGGGGAGGAGCTCCTACAATGAGCAGTTCTTC. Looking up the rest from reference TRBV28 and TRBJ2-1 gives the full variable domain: DVKVTQSSRYLVKRTGEKVFLECVQDMDHENMFWYRQDPGLGLRLIYFSYDVKMKEKGDIPEGYSVSREKKERFSLILESASTNQTSMYLCASSGGRSSYNEQFFGPGTRLTVL.

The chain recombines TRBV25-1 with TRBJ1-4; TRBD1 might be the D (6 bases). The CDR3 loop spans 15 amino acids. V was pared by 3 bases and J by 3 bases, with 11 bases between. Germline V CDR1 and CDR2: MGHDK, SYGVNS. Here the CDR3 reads CASSDPGGPNEKLFF. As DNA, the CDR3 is TGTGCCAGCAGTGATCCGGGGGGGCCTAATGAAAAACTGTTTTTT. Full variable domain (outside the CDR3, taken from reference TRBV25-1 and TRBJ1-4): EADIYQTPRYLVIGTGKKITLECSQTMGHDKMYWYQQDPGMELHLIHYSYGVNSTEKGDLSSESTVSRIRTEHFPLTLESARPSHTSQYLCASSDPGGPNEKLFFGSGTQLSVL.

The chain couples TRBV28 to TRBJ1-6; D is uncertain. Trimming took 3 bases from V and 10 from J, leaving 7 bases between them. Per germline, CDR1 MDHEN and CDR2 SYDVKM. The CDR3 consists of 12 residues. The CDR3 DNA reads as TGTGCCAGCAGTTTTAGTCCCTCACCCCTCCACTTT. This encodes CASSFSPSPLHF.

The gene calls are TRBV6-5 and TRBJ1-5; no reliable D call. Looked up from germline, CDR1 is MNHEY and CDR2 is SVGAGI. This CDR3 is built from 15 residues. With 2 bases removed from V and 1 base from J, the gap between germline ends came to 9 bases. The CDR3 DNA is TGTGCCAGCAGTTACGGTGTGTTGAGCAATCAGCCCCAGCATTTT. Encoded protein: CASSYGVLSNQPQHF.

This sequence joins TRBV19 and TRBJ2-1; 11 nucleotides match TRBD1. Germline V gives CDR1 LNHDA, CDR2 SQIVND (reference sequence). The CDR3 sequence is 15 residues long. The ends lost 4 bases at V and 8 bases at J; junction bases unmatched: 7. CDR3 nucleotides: TGTGCCAGTAGTACCACCGGGACAGGGGGGTATGAGCAGTTCTTC. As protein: CASSTTGTGGYEQFF.

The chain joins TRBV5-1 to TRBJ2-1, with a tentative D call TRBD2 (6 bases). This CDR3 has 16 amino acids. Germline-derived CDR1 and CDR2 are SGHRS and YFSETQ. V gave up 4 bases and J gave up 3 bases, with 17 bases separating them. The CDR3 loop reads CASSLGGSGVYNEQFF. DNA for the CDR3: TGCGCCAGCAGCCTAGGCGGTAGCGGAGTCTACAATGAGCAGTTCTTC.

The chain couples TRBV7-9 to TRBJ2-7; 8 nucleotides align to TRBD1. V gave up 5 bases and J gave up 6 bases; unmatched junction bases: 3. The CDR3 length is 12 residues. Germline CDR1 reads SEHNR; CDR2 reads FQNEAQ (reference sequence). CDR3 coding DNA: TGTGCCAGCAGCCTACAGGGGGTCGAGCAGTACTTC. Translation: CASSLQGVEQYF.

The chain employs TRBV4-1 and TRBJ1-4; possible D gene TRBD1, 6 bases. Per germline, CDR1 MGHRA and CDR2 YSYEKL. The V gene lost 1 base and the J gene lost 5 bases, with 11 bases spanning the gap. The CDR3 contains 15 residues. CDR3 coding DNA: TGCGCCAGCAGCCAAGGAGGCCAGGGGAATGAAAAACTGTTTTTT. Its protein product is CASSQGGQGNEKLFF.

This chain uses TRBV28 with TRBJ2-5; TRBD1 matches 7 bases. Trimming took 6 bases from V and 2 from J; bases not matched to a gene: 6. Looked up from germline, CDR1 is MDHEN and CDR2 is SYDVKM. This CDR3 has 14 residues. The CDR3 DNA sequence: TGTGCCAGCAGCTCCGGACAGGCACAAGAGACCCAGTACTTC. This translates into CASSSGQAQETQYF.

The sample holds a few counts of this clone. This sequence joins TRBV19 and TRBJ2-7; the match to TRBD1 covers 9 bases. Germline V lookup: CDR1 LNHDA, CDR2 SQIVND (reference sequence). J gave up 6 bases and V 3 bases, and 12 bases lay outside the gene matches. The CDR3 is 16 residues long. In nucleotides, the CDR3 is TGTGCCAGTAGTATTGCGGGACAGGGCGATCCTACCGAGCAGTACTTC. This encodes CASSIAGQGDPTEQYF.

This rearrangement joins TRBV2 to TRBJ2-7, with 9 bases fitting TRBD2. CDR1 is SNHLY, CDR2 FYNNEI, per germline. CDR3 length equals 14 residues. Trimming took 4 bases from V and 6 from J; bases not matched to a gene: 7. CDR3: CASSGRREGREQYF. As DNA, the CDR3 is TGTGCCAGCAGTGGGAGGCGGGAGGGCCGCGAGCAGTACTTC. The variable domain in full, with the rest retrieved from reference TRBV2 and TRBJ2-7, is EPEVTQTPSHQVTQMGQEVILRCVPISNHLYFYWYRQILGQKVEFLVSFYNNEISEKSEIFDDQFSVERPDGSNFTLKIRSTKLEDSAMYFCASSGRREGREQYFGPGTRLTVT.